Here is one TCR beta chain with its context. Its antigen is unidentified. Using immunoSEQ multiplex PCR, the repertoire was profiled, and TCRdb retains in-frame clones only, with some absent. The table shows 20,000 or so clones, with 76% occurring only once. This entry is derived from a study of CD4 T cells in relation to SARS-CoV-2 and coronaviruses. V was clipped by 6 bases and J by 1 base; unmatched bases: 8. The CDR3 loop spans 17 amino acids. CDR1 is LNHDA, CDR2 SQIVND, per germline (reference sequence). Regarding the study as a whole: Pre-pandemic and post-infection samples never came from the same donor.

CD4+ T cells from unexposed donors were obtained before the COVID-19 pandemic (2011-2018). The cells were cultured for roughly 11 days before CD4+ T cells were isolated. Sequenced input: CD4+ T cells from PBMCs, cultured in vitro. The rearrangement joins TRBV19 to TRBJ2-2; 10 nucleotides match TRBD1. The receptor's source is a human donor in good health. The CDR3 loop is CASRGDRGYGNTGELFF. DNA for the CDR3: TGTGCCAGTAGGGGGGACAGGGGATATGGGAACACCGGGGAGCTGTTTTTT.